This T cell receptor beta chain was obtained from a study of cytomegalovirus exposure and HLA in healthy donors. Study-level findings and limits: It was approximately 170 TCR beta chains that were listed as cytomegalovirus-associated. The number of N-insertions in an Asian-associated ancestry cluster was reportedly below the roughly 660-donor mean in a later analysis.

Use of 60 Vbeta and 13 Jbeta primers characterized the PCR. Sequenced by immunoSEQ multiplex PCR; TCRdb stores in-frame clones only, minus some. Counted here are 150,000 to 200,000 clones, over 60% occurring once; the ten biggest clones make up 2.5% to 3%. This CDR3 comprises 13 residues. Germline CDR1 and CDR2: KGHSH and LQKENI. Trimming took off 8 bases at V and 9 bases at J, with 17 bases between the two ends. Note on this clone: Antigen: not known.

The chain links TRBV18 to TRBJ2-1; D gene ambiguous. This receptor was taken from a young woman in good health and CMV-seronegative. The sequenced sample was PBMCs. The CDR3 sequence: CASAGPLNAEQFF. The DNA for the CDR3 is TGTGCCAGCGCCGGTCCTCTCAACGCTGAGCAGTTCTTC.